This T cell receptor (beta chain) emerged from a study of blood T cell repertoires in COVID-19. The wider study: COVID-19 samples collected from the United States, Italy and Spain covered acute and convalescent phases.

The germline V gene encodes CDR1 MNHEY and CDR2 SMNVEV (reference sequence). V dropped 0 bases and J dropped 5; count of bases not matched to a gene: 4. This CDR3 has 14 residues. Clones were read by immunoSEQ multiplex PCR, and TCRdb kept only the in-frame ones, dropping some. The data hold 490,000 or so clones, with roughly 88% observed a single time. The material sequenced was PBMCs or T cells enriched from blood (not recorded which). The receptor was isolated from a woman aged 40 to 50 who had recovered from COVID-19. This chain uses TRBV27 with TRBJ2-7; 7 bases are shared with TRBD2. The CDR3: CASSLSAGSHEQYF. The CDR3, as DNA: TGTGCCAGCAGTTTATCAGCGGGGAGTCACGAGCAGTACTTC.